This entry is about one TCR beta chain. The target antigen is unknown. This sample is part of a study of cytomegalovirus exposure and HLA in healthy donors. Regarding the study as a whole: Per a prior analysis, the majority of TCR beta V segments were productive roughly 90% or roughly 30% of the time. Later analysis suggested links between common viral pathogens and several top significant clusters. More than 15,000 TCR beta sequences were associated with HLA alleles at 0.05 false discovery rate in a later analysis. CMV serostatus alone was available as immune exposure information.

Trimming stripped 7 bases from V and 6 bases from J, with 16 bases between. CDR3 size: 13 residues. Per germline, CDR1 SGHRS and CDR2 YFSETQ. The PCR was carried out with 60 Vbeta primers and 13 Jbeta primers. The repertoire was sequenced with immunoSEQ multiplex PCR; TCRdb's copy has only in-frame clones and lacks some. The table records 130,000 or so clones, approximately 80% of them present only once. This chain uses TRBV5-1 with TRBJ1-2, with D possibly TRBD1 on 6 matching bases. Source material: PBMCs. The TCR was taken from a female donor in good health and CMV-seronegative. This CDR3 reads CASFIPGANGYTF. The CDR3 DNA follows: TGCGCCAGCTTTATTCCAGGGGCAAATGGCTACACCTTC.